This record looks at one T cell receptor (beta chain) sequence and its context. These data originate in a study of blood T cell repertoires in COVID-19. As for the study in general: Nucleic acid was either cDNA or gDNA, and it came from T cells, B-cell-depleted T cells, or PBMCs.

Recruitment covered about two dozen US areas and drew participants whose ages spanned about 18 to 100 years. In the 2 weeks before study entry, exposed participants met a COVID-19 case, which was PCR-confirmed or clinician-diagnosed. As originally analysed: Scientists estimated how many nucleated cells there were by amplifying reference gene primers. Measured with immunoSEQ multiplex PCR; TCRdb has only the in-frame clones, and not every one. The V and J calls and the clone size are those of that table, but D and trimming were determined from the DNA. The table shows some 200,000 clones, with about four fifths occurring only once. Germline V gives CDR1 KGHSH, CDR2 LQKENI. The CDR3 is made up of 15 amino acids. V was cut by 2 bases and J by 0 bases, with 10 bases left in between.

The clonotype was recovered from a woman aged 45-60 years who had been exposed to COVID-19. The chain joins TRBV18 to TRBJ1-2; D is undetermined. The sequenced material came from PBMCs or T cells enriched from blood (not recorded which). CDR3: CASSPEAVPNYGYTF. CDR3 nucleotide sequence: TGTGCCAGCTCACCAGAGGCAGTTCCTAACTATGGCTACACCTTC. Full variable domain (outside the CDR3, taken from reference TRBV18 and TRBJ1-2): NAGVMQNPRHLVRRRGQEARLRCSPMKGHSHVYWYRQLPEEGLKFMVYLQKENIIDESGMPKERFSAEFPKEGPSILRIQQVVRGDSAAYFCASSPEAVPNYGYTFGSGTRLTVV.